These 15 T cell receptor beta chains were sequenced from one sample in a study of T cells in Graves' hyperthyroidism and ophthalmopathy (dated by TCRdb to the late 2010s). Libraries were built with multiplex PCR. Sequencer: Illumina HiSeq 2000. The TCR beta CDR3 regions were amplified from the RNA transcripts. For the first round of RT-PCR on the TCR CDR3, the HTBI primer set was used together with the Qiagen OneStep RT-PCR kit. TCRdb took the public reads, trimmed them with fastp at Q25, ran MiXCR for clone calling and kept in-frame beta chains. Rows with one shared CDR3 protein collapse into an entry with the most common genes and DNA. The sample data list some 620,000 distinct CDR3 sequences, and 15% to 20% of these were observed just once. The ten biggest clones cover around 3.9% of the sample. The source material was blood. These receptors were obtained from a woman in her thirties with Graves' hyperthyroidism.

CDR3 sequence (DNA): TGTGCCAGCAGCTGGGACAGCTCCTATAATTCACCCCTCCACTTT. It is translated as CASSWDSSYNSPLHF. The chain carries TRBV7-9 and TRBJ1-6; the match to TRBD1 covers 7 bases. The CDR3 is 15 residues long. Germline V lookup: CDR1 SEHNR, CDR2 FQNEAQ (reference sequence). Trimming cost V 4 bases and J 0 bases; bases outside gene matches: 0.

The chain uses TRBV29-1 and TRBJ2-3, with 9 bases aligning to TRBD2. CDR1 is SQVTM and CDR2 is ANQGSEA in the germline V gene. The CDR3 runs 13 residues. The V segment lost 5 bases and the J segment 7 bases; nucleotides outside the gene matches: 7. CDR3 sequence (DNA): TGCAGCGTTTTAGGGGCTAGCGGGAATACGCAGTATTTT. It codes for CSVLGASGNTQYF.

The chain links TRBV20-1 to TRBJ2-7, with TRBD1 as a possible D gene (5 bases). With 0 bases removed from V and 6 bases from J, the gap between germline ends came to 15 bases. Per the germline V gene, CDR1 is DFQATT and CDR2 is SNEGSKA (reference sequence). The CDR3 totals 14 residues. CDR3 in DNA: TGCAGTGCTAGAGATCCGGCAGGGAAACTCGAGCAGTACTTC. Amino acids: CSARDPAGKLEQYF.

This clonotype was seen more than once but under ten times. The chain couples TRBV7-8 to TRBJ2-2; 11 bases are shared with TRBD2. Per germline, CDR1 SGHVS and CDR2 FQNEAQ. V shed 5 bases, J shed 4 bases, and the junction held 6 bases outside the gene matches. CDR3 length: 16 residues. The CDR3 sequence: CASSTPGLAVTGELFF. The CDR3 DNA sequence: TGTGCCAGCAGCACTCCGGGACTAGCGGTCACCGGGGAGCTGTTTTTT.

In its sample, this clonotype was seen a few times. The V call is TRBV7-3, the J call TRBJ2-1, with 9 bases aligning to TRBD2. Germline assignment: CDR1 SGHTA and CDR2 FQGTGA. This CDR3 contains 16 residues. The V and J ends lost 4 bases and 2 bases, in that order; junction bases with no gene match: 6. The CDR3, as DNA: TGTGCCAGCAGCTCCCGACTAGCGGATACCTACAATGAGCAGTTCTTC. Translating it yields CASSSRLADTYNEQFF. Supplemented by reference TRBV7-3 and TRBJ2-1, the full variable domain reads GAGVSQTPSNKVTEKGKYVELRCDPISGHTALYWYRQSLGQGPEFLIYFQGTGAADDSGLPNDRFFAVRPEGSVSTLKIQRTERGDSAVYLCASSSRLADTYNEQFFGPGTRLTVL.

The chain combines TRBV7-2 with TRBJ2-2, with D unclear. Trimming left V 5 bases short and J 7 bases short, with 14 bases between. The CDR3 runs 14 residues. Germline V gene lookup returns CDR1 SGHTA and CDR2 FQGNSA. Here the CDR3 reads CASSLRNAVGELFF. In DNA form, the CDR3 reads TGTGCCAGCAGCCTCCGAAACGCCGTCGGGGAGCTGTTTTTT.

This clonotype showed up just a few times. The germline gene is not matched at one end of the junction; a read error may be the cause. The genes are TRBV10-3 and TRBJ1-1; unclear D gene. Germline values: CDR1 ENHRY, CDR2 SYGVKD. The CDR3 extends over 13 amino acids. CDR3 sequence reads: CAIERGLNTGAFF. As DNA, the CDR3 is TGTGCCATCGAAAGAGGGTTGAACACTGGAGCTTTCTTT.

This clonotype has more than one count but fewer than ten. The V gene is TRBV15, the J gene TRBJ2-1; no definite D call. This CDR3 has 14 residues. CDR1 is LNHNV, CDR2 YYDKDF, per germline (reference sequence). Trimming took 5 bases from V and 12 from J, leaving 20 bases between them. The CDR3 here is CATSGRGRVGRQFF. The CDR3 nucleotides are TGTGCCACCAGCGGTAGAGGTCGGGTCGGGCGGCAGTTCTTC.

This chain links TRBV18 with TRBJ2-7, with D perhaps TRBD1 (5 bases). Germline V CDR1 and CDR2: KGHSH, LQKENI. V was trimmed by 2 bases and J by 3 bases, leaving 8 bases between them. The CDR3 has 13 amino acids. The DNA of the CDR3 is TGTGCCAGCTCACCAGACAGATACTACGAGCAGTACTTC. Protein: CASSPDRYYEQYF.

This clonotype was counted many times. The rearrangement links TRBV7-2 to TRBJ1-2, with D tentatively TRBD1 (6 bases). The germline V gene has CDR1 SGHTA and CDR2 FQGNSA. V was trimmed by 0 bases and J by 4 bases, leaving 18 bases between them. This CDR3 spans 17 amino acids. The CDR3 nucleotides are TGTGCCAGCAGCTTAGCGACGTTGGGGGGCGGTTTCTATGGCTACACCTTC. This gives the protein CASSLATLGGGFYGYTF.

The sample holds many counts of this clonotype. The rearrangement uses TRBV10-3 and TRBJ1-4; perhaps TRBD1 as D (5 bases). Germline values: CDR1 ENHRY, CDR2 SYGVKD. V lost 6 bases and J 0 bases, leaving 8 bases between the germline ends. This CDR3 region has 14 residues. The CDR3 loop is CAISSGSTNEKLFF. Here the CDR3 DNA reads TGTGCCATCAGCTCAGGGTCAACTAATGAAAAACTGTTTTTT.

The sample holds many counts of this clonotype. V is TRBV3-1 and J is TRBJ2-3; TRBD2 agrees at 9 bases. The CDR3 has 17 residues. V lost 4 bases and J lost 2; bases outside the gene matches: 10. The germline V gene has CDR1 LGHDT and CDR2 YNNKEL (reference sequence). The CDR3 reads CASSPHRASGITDTQYF. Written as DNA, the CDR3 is TGTGCCAGCAGCCCCCACAGGGCTAGCGGGATCACAGATACGCAGTATTTT.

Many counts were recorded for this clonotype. CDR3 residues: CASSFGQGGETQYF. The CDR3 DNA follows: TGTGCCAGCAGTTTCGGACAGGGCGGGGAGACCCAGTACTTC. The rearrangement uses TRBV12-3 or TRBV12-4 and TRBJ2-5, with 8 bases that match TRBD1. V lost 3 bases and J lost 5; bases outside the gene matches: 5. The CDR3 consists of 14 residues.

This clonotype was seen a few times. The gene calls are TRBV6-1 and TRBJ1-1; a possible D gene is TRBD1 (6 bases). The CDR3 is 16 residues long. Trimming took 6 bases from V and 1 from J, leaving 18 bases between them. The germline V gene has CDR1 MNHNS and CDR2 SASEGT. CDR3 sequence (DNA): TGTGCCAGCAGGAGGGGTCGGGGACACACGAACACTGAAGCTTTCTTT. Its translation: CASRRGRGHTNTEAFF.

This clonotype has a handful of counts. The CDR3 DNA follows: TGCAGTGTGGCGGGACAATATAATTCACCCCTCCACTTT. Amino acid sequence: CSVAGQYNSPLHF. The V call is TRBV20-1, the J call TRBJ1-6, with D maybe TRBD1 (6 bases). The germline V gene has CDR1 DFQATT and CDR2 SNEGSKA (reference sequence). V lost 7 bases to trimming and J lost 4 bases, with 11 bases between them. The CDR3 length is 13 residues.